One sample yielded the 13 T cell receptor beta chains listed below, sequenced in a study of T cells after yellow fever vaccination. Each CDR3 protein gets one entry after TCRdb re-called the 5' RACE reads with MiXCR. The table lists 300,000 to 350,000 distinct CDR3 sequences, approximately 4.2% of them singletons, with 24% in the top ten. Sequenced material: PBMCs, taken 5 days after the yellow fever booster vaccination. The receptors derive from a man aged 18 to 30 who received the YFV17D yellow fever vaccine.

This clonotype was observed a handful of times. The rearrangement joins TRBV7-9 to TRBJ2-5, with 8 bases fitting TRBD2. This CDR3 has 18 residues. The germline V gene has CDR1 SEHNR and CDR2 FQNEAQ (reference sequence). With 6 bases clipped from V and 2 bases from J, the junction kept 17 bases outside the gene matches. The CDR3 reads CASSSARPGLGEQETQYF. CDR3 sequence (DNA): TGTGCCAGCAGTAGTGCCCGTCCGGGACTAGGCGAGCAAGAGACCCAGTACTTC.

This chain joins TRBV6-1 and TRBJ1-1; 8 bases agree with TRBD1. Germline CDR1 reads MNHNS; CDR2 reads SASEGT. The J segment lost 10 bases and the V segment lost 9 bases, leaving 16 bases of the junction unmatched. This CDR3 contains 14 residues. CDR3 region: CASLGQGPYRSAFF. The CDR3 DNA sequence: TGTGCCAGTCTCGGACAGGGACCCTACCGGTCAGCTTTCTTT.

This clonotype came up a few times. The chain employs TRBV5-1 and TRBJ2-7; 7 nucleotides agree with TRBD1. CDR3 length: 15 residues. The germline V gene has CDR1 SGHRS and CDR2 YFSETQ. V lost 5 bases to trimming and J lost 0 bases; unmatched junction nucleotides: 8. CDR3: CASRPGQVISYEQYF. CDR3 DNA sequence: TGCGCCAGCAGACCTGGACAGGTCATCTCCTACGAGCAGTACTTC.

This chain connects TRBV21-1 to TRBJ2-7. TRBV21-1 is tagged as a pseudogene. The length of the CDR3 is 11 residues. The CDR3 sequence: CASSKRSEQYV. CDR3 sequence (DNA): TGTGCCAGCAGCAAGAGGTCCGAGCAGTACGTC.

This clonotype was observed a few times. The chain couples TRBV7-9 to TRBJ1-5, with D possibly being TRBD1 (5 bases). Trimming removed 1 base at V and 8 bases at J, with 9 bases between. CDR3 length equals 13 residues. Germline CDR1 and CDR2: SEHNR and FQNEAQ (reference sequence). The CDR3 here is CASSLVQGEPQHF. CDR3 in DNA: TGTGCCAGCAGCTTAGTTCAAGGGGAGCCCCAGCATTTT.

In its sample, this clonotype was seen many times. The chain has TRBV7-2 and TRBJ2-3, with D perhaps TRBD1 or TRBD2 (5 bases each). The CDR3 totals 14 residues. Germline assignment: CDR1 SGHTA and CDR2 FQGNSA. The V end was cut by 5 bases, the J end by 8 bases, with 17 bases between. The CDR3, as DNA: TGTGCCAGCAGCGAGGCCGGGGCTGGGGGTACGCAGTATTTT. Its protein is CASSEAGAGGTQYF. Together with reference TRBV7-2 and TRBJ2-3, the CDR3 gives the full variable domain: GAGVSQSPSNKVTEKGKDVELRCDPISGHTALYWYRQSLGQGLEFLIYFQGNSAPDKSGLPSDRFSAERTGGSVSTLTIQRTQQEDSAVYLCASSEAGAGGTQYFGPGTRLTVL.

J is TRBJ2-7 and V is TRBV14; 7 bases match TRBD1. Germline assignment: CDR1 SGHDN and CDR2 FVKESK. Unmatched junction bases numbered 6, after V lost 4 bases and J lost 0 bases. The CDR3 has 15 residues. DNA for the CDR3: TGTGCCAGCAGCCCAAGGGGGACAGCCTCCTACGAGCAGTACTTC. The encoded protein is CASSPRGTASYEQYF.

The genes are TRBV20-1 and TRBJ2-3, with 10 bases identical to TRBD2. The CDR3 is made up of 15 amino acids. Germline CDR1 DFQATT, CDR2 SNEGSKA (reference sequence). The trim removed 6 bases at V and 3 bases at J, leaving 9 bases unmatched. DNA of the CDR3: TGCAGTGCAAGAAGTGGGGGACTAGCGACAGATACGCAGTATTTT. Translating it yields CSARSGGLATDTQYF.

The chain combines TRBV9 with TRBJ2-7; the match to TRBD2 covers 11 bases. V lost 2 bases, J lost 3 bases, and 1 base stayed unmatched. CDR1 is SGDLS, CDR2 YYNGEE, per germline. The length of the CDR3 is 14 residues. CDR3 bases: TGTGCCAGCAGCGTCACTAGCGGGGGCTACGAGCAGTACTTC. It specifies CASSVTSGGYEQYF.

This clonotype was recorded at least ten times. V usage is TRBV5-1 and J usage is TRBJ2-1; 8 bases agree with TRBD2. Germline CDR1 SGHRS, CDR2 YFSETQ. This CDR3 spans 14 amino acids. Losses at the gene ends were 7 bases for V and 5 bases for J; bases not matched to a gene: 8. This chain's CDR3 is CASHGRGGDNEQFF. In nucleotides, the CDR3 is TGCGCCAGCCACGGCCGGGGGGGCGACAATGAGCAGTTCTTC.

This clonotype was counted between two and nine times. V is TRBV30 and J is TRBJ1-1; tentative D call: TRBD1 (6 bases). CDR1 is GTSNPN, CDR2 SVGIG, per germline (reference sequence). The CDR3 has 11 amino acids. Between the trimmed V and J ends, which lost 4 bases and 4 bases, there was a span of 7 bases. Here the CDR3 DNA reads TGTGCCTGGACGGGGGCCACTGAAGCTTTCTTT. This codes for CAWTGATEAFF. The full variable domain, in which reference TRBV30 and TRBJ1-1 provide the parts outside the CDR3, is SQTIHQWPATLVQPVGSPLSLECTVEGTSNPNLYWYRQAAGRGLQLLFYSVGIGQISSEVPQNLSASRPQDRQFILSSKKLLLSDSGFYLCAWTGATEAFFGQGTRLTVV.

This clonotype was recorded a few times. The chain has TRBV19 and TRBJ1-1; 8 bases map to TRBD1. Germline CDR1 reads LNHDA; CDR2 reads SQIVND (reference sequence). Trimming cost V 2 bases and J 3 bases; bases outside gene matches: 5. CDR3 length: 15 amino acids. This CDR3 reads CASSISAGGYTEAFF. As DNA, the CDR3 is TGTGCCAGTAGTATATCGGCAGGGGGCTACACTGAAGCTTTCTTT.

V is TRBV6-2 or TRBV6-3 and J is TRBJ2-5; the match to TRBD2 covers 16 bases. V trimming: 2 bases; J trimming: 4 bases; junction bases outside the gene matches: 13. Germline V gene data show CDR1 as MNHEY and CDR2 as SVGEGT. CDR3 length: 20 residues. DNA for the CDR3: TGTGCCAGCAGTTACCCCGATCCGGGACTAGCGGGGGGGCCAGGAGAGACCCAGTACTTC. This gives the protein CASSYPDPGLAGGPGETQYF.